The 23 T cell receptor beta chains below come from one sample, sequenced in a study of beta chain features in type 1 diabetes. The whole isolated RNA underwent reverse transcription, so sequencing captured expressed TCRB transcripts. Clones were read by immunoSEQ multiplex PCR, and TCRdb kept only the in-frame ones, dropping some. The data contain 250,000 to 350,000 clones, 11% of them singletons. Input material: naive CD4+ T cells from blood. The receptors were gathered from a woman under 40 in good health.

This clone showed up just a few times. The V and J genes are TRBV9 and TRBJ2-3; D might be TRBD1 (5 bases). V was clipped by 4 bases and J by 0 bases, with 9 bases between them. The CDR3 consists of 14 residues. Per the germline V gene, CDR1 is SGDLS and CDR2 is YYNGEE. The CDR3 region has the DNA TGTGCCAGCAGCTTCAGACAGAGCACAGATACGCAGTATTTT. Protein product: CASSFRQSTDTQYF.

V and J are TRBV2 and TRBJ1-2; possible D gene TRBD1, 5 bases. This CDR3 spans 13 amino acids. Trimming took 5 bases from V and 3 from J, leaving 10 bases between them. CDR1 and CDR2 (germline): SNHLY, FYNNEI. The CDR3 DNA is TGTGCCAGCAGTACTCAGGGCGACTATGGCTACACCTTC. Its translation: CASSTQGDYGYTF.

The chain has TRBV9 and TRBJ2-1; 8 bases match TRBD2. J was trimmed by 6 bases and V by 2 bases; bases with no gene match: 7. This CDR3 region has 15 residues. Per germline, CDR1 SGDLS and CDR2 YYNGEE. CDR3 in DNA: TGTGCCAGCAGCGTGATAAATGGACTAGCCAATGAGCAGTTCTTC. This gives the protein CASSVINGLANEQFF.

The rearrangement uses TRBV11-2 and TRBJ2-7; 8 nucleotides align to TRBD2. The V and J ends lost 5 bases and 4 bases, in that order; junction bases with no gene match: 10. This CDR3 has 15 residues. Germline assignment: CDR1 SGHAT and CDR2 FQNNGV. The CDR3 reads CASSLGLDDTYEQYF. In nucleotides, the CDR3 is TGTGCCAGCAGCCTGGGACTAGATGACACATACGAGCAGTACTTC.

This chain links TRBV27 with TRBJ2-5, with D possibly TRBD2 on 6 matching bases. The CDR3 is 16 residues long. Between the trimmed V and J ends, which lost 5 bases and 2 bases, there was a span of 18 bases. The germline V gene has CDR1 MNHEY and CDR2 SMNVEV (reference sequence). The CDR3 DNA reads TGTGCCAGCAGTCGAATCGGGGGAACGGGGCAAGAGACCCAGTACTTC. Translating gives CASSRIGGTGQETQYF.

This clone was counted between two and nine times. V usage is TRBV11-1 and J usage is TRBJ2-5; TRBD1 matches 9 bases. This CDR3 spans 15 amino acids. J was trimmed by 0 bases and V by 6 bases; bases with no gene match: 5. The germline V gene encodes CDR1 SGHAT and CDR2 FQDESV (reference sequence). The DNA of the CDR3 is TGTGCCAGCAGGGACGGGACAGGGTACCAAGAGACCCAGTACTTC. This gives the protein CASRDGTGYQETQYF. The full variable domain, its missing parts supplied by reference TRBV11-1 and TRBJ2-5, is EAEVAQSPRYKITEKSQAVAFWCDPISGHATLYWYRQILGQGPELLVQFQDESVVDDSQLPKDRFSAERLKGVDSTLKIQPAELGDSAMYLCASRDGTGYQETQYFGPGTRLLVL.

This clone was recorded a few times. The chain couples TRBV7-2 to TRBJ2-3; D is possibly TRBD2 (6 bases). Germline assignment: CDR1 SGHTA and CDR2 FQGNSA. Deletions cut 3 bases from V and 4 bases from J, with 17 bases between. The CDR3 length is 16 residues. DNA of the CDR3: TGTGCCAGCAGCTTGGGACTGGGCGTCCAGCCAGATACGCAGTATTTT. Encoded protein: CASSLGLGVQPDTQYF.

CDR3: CASSRGTSGSTYEQYF. As DNA, the CDR3 is TGTGCCAGCAGCCGCGGGACTAGCGGGAGTACCTACGAGCAGTACTTC. The chain recombines TRBV4-2 with TRBJ2-7, with TRBD2 matching 14 bases. Unmatched junction bases numbered 4, after V lost 4 bases and J lost 2 bases. Germline V gene sequence: CDR1 LGHNA, CDR2 YNFKEQ. The length of the CDR3 is 16 residues.

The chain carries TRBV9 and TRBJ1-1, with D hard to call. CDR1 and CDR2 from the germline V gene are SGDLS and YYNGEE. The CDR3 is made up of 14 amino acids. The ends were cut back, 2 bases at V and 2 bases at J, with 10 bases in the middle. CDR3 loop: CASSVRAANTEAFF. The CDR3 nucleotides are TGTGCCAGCAGCGTCCGAGCGGCTAACACTGAAGCTTTCTTT.

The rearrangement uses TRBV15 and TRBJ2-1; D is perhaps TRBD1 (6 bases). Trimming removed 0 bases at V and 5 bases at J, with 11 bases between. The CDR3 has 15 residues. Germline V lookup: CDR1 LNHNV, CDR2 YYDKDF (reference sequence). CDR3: CATSRDGQRNNEQFF. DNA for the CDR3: TGTGCCACCAGCAGAGATGGACAGAGAAACAATGAGCAGTTCTTC.

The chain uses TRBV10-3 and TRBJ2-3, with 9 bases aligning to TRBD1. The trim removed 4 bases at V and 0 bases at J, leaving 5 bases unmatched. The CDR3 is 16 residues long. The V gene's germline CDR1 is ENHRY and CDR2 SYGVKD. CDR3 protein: CAISVGTGSSTDTQYF. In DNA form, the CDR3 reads TGTGCCATCAGTGTGGGGACAGGGTCGAGCACAGATACGCAGTATTTT.

The CDR3 bases are TGTGCCAGCACCACCGGAACAGGGGGAGTTAACATTCAGTACTTC. Residues: CASTTGTGGVNIQYF. The chain recombines TRBV28 with TRBJ2-4, with TRBD1 matching 8 bases. In germline, CDR1 is MDHEN, CDR2 SYDVKM. J was trimmed by 7 bases and V by 7 bases; bases with no gene match: 12. This CDR3 contains 15 residues.

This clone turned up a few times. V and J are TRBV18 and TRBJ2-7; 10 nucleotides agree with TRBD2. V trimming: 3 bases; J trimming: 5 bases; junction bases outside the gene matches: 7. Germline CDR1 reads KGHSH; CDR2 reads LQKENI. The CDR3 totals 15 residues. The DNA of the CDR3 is TGTGCCAGCTCACCCGAGGCTAGCGGGAGTAACGAGCAGTACTTC. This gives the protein CASSPEASGSNEQYF.

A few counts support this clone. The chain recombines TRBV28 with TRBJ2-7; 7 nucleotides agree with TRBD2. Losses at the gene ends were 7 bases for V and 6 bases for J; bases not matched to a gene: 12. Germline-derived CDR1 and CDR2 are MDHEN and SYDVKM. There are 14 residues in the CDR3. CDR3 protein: CASTFWREKTEQYF. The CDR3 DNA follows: TGTGCCAGCACCTTCTGGCGGGAGAAGACCGAGCAGTACTTC.

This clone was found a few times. The CDR3 sequence: CASSPRDRVSEQYF. CDR3 sequence (DNA): TGTGCCAGCTCACCTCGGGACAGGGTTTCCGAGCAGTACTTC. The rearrangement links TRBV18 to TRBJ2-7, with 9 bases identical to TRBD1. Germline assignment: CDR1 KGHSH and CDR2 LQKENI. The CDR3 is made up of 14 amino acids. V shed 3 bases and J 6 bases; nucleotides not matched to a gene: 6.

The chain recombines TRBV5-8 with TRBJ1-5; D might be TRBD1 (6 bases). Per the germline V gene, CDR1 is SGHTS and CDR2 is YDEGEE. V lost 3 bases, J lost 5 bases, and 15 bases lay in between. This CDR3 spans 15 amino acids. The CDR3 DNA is TGTGCCAGCAGCTCACGGGCAGGGGTTTATCAGCCCCAGCATTTT. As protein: CASSSRAGVYQPQHF.

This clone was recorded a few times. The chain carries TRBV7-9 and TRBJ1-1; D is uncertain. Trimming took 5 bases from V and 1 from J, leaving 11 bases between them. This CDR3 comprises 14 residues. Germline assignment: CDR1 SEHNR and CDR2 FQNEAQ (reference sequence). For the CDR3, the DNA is TGTGCCAGCAGCCCAACGGAGAGGAACACTGAAGCTTTCTTT. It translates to CASSPTERNTEAFF. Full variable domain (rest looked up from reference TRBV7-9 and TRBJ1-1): DTGVSQNPRHKITKRGQNVTFRCDPISEHNRLYWYRQTLGQGPEFLTYFQNEAQLEKSRLLSDRFSAERPKGSFSTLEIQRTEQGDSAMYLCASSPTERNTEAFFGQGTRLTVV.

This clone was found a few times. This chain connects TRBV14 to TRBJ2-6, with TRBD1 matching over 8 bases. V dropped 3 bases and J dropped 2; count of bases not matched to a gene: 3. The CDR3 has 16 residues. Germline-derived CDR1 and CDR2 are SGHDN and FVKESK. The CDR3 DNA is TGTGCCAGCAGCCACCTGACAGGGGCTGGGGCCAACGTCCTGACTTTC. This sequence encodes CASSHLTGAGANVLTF.

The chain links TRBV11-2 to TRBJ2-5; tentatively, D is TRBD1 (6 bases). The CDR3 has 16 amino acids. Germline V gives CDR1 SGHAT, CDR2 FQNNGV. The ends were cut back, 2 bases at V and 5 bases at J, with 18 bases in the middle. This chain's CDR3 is CASSLILSGVMETQYF. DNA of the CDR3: TGTGCCAGCAGCTTAATTCTGTCAGGGGTTATGGAGACCCAGTACTTC.

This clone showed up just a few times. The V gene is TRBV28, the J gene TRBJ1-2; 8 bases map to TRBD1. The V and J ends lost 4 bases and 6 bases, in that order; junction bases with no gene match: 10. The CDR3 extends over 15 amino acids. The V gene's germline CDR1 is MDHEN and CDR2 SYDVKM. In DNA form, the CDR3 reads TGTGCCAGCAGTTGGCCCGGCCAGGGGGCGGATGGCTACACCTTC. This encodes CASSWPGQGADGYTF.

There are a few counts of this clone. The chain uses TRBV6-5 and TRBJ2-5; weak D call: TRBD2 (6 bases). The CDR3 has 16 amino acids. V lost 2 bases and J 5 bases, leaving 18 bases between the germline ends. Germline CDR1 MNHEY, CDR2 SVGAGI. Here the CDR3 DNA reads TGTGCCAGCAGTTACCTTCTCGGAGGGCTCGGGGAGACCCAGTACTTC. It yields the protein CASSYLLGGLGETQYF.

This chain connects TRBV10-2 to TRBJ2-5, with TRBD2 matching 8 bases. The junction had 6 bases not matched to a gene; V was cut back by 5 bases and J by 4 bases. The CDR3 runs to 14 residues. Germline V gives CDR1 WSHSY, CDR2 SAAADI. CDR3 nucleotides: TGCGCCAGCAGTACGGGACTAGGAGGAGAGACCCAGTACTTC. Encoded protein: CASSTGLGGETQYF.

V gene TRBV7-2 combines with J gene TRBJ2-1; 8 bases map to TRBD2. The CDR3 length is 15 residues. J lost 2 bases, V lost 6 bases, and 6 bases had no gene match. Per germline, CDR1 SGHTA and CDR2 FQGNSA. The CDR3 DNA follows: TGTGCCAGCAGAAAACTAGCGGCTACCTACAATGAGCAGTTCTTC. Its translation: CASRKLAATYNEQFF.